This T cell receptor beta chain was profiled in a study of blood T cell repertoires in COVID-19. As for the study in general: Spain, Italy and the United States supplied samples that represented acute and convalescent COVID-19. T cells, B-cell-depleted T cells, or PBMCs supplied cDNA or gDNA.

Data came from immunoSEQ multiplex PCR; TCRdb stores just in-frame clones and leaves some out. The data show tens of thousands of clones, around 80% seen once. This clone was found a few times. Trimming took off 3 bases at V and 2 bases at J, with 7 bases between the two ends. Looked up from germline, CDR1 is SGHAT and CDR2 is FQNNGV. The CDR3 is made up of 13 amino acids. The V gene is TRBV11-2, the J gene TRBJ1-1; D uncertain. The TCR was taken from a man aged 60 to 75 with acute or convalescent COVID-19. Sample: peripheral blood. The DNA of the CDR3 is TGTGCCAGCAGCTTTGATAGTAACACTGAAGCTTTCTTT. Protein sequence: CASSFDSNTEAFF.